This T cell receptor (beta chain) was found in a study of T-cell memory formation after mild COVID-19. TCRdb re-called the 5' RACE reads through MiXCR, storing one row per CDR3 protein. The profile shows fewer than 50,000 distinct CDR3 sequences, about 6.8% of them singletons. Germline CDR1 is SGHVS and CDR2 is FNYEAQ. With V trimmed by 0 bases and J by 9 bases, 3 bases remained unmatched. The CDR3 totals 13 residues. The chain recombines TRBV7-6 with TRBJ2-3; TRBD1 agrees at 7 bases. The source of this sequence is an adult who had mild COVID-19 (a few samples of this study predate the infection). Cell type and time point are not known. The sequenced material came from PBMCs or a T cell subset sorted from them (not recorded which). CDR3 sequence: CASSLARTGTQYF. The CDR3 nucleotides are TGTGCCAGCAGCTTAGCTAGGACAGGCACGCAGTATTTT.